A single sample gave rise to the 15 T cell receptor beta chains below, sequenced in a study of T cells after yellow fever vaccination. TCRdb processed the 5' RACE reads anew with MiXCR; each CDR3 protein has one entry. The sample shows some 290,000 distinct CDR3 sequences, over 8.5% of them seen only once. Sequencing used CD4+ T cells sorted from PBMCs, obtained 45 days after the yellow fever booster vaccination. The receptors derive from a man aged 18 to 29 who received the YFV17D yellow fever vaccine.

This clonotype was observed many times. This chain uses TRBV20-1 with TRBJ2-5, with a possible D match to TRBD2 (6 bases). The V gene's germline CDR1 is DFQATT and CDR2 SNEGSKA (reference sequence). With 5 bases removed from V and 4 bases from J, the gap between germline ends came to 14 bases. The CDR3 has 13 residues. The CDR3 spells CSAPSAGRETQYF. CDR3 coding DNA: TGCAGTGCTCCATCAGCGGGCCGAGAGACCCAGTACTTC.

The genes are TRBV7-2 and TRBJ1-6; 7 bases agree with TRBD1. There are 15 residues in the CDR3. CDR1 SGHTA and CDR2 FQGNSA come from the germline V gene. The J segment lost 5 bases and the V segment lost 5 bases, leaving 6 bases of the junction unmatched. CDR3 sequence (DNA): TGTGCCAGCAGCCAGGGACAGCCCAATAATTCACCCCTCCACTTT. This codes for CASSQGQPNNSPLHF.

The rearrangement joins TRBV4-3 to TRBJ1-4; D not certain. CDR1 LGHNA and CDR2 YSLEER come from the germline V gene. V lost 5 bases to trimming and J lost 3 bases, with 13 bases between them. The CDR3 totals 15 residues. The CDR3 spells CASSIRGMANEKLFF. The CDR3 coding sequence is TGCGCCAGCAGCATCCGAGGGATGGCTAATGAAAAACTGTTTTTT.

This chain joins TRBV24-1 and TRBJ2-3; D uncertain. The CDR3 is made up of 15 amino acids. V dropped 2 bases and J dropped 2 bases, with 10 bases sitting between them. Germline lookup yields CDR1 KGHDR and CDR2 SFDVKD. CDR3 amino acids: CATSDSGPYTDTQYF. CDR3 DNA sequence: TGTGCCACCAGTGATTCCGGGCCATACACAGATACGCAGTATTTT.

This clonotype appeared many times. The chain uses TRBV4-1 and TRBJ2-4; possibly TRBD1 for D (6 bases). V shed 0 bases and J shed 10 bases, with 13 bases lying between them. Per the germline V gene, CDR1 is MGHRA and CDR2 is YSYEKL. CDR3 size: 14 residues. The chain's CDR3 is CASSQEGAGKIQYF. The CDR3 bases are TGCGCCAGCAGCCAAGAGGGGGCCGGGAAGATTCAGTACTTC.

This clonotype was recorded a few times. This chain links TRBV29-1 with TRBJ2-7; maybe TRBD1 (5 bases). This CDR3 contains 13 residues. Germline CDR1 SQVTM, CDR2 ANQGSEA. The germline V and J ends were trimmed by 4 bases and 3 bases, with 13 bases remaining between them. The CDR3 bases are TGCAGCGTTGTCCCACAGGTGGGCTACGAGCAGTACTTC. Encoded protein: CSVVPQVGYEQYF.

This clonotype was seen only a few times. V and J are TRBV6-6 and TRBJ1-1, with a weak D call TRBD1 (5 bases). The CDR3 is 13 residues long. The V end lost 7 bases, the J end lost 7 bases, and 16 bases lay between the germline ends. Germline CDR1 and CDR2: MNHNY and SVGAGI (reference sequence). The CDR3 sequence: CASTQAGADEAFF. The CDR3 nucleotides are TGTGCCAGCACCCAGGCTGGGGCAGATGAAGCTTTCTTT.

Note on this clonotype: At one of its ends the junction is not consistent with the germline gene, which may arise from a read error. This rearrangement joins TRBV5-6 to TRBJ2-4; 7 bases fit TRBD2. The CDR3 covers 11 residues. Germline loops: CDR1 SGHDT, CDR2 YYEEEE. The CDR3 sequence: CASSVRDYHAF. The CDR3 nucleotides are TGTGCCAGCAGCGTCCGGGACTATCACGCCTTC.

The chain recombines TRBV12-3 or TRBV12-4 with TRBJ1-4; 8 nucleotides agree with TRBD1. V shed 6 bases and J 5 bases; nucleotides not matched to a gene: 8. The CDR3 length is 15 residues. The CDR3 here is CASRSKTGANEKLFF. CDR3 coding DNA: TGTGCCAGCAGGAGTAAGACAGGGGCAAATGAAAAACTGTTTTTT.

This clonotype was seen only a few times. This rearrangement joins TRBV7-2 to TRBJ2-5; 15 bases agree with TRBD2. Germline loops: CDR1 SGHTA, CDR2 FQGNSA. The CDR3 contains 17 residues. V shed 3 bases and J 5 bases; nucleotides not matched to a gene: 7. The CDR3 region has the DNA TGTGCCAGCAGCTTCGGACTAGCGGGGGGGCCGAGGGAGACCCAGTACTTC. Residues: CASSFGLAGGPRETQYF.

This clonotype was seen ten or more times. This chain links TRBV7-2 with TRBJ2-3, with no clear D. Trimming left V 1 base short and J 4 bases short, with 9 bases between. The length of the CDR3 is 14 residues. Germline loops: CDR1 SGHTA, CDR2 FQGNSA. CDR3 in DNA: TGTGCCAGCAGCTTAGAGTCGTGGTCAGATACGCAGTATTTT. Translating it yields CASSLESWSDTQYF.

Only a few counts were recorded for this clonotype. The chain couples TRBV15 to TRBJ2-3; D gene unclear. The CDR3 extends over 15 amino acids. The germline V and J ends were trimmed by 0 bases and 2 bases, with 9 bases remaining between them. Germline V CDR1 and CDR2: LNHNV, YYDKDF (reference sequence). The CDR3 DNA sequence: TGTGCCACCAGCAGAGATCGGACCCTCACAGATACGCAGTATTTT. The encoded protein is CATSRDRTLTDTQYF.

The chain is built from TRBV7-8 and TRBJ2-7; D not resolved. The CDR3 is made up of 11 amino acids. V lost 3 bases, J lost 6 bases, and 6 bases lay in between. Germline V CDR1 and CDR2: SGHVS, FQNEAQ. The CDR3 DNA is TGTGCCAGCAGCTTTTTGCGCGAGCAGTACTTC. This encodes CASSFLREQYF. The full variable domain, its missing parts supplied by reference TRBV7-8 and TRBJ2-7, is GAGVSQSPRYKVAKRGQDVALRCDPISGHVSLFWYQQALGQGPEFLTYFQNEAQLDKSGLPSDRFFAERPEGSVSTLKIQRTQQEDSAVYLCASSFLREQYFGPGTRLTVT.

There are many counts of this clonotype. This chain links TRBV18 with TRBJ1-2; 10 positions agree with TRBD1. This CDR3 spans 13 amino acids. V shed 2 bases, J shed 6 bases, and the junction held 0 bases outside the gene matches. In germline, CDR1 is KGHSH, CDR2 LQKENI. The CDR3 spells CASSPDRGHGYTF. CDR3 coding DNA: TGTGCCAGCTCACCAGACAGGGGGCATGGCTACACCTTC.

This clonotype has a handful of counts. The gene calls are TRBV25-1 and TRBJ1-5, with 9 bases lining up with TRBD1. This CDR3 has 15 amino acids. Per germline, CDR1 MGHDK and CDR2 SYGVNS. J gave up 11 bases and V 2 bases, and 10 bases lay outside the gene matches. In DNA, the CDR3 is TGTGCCAGCAGTGAAGGTGGACAGGGGCTTTTGGCCCAGCATTTT. It codes for CASSEGGQGLLAQHF. The whole variable domain, remainder taken from reference TRBV25-1 and TRBJ1-5, is EADIYQTPRYLVIGTGKKITLECSQTMGHDKMYWYQQDPGMELHLIHYSYGVNSTEKGDLSSESTVSRIRTEHFPLTLESARPSHTSQYLCASSEGGQGLLAQHFGDGTRLSIL.